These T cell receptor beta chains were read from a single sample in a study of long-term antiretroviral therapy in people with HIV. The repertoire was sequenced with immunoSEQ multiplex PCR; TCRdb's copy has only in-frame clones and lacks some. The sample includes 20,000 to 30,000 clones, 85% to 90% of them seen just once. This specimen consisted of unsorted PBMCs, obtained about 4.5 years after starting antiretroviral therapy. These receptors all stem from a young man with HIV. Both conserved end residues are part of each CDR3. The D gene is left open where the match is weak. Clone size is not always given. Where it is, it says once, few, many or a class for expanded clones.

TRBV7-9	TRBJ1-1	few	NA	TGTGCCAGCAGCTTAATAACGGGCATCGGGAACACTGAAGCTTTCTTT	CASSLITGIGNTEAFF
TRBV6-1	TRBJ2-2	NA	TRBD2	TGTGCCAGCGGGTCGACTAGCGGGACCACCGGGGAGCTGTTTTTT	CASGSTSGTTGELFF
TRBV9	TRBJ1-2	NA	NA	TGTGCCAGCAGCGTAGGGGCAGGGCGAGACTATGGCTACACCTTC	CASSVGAGRDYGYTF
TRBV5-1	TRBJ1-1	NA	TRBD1	TGCGCCAGCAGCTCTTTTAGGACAGGGGAAGCTTTCTTT	CASSSFRTGEAFF
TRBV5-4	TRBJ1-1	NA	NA	TGTGCCAGCAGCTTGGACCCGAACACTGAAGCTTTCTTT	CASSLDPNTEAFF
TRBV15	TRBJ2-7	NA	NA	TGTGCCACCAGCGGGGTGGGGGCCCACGAGCAGTACTTC	CATSGVGAHEQYF
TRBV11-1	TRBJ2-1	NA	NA	TGTGCCAGCAGCCAAACCCGGGGGTACAATGAGCAGTTCTTC	CASSQTRGYNEQFF
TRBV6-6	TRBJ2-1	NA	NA	TGTGCCAGCAAATTGACAGTGAGGAATGAGCAGTTCTTC	CASKLTVRNEQFF
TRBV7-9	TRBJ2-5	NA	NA	TGTGCCAGCAGCAATGCAAGGGTGAGGCCCTTGGAGGCCCAGTACTTC	CASSNARVRPLEAQYF
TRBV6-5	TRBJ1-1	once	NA	TGTGCCAGCAGTAGAAAAACAGGGAACACTGAAGCTTTCTTT	CASSRKTGNTEAFF
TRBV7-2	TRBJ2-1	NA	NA	TGTGCCAGCAGCTCAGTGGGGGGCCCAAGGGTCTTC	CASSSVGGPRVF
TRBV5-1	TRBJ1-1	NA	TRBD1	TGCGCCAGCAGCCCGGAACAGGGGCTCACTGAAGCTTTCTTT	CASSPEQGLTEAFF
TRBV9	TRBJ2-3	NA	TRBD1	TGTGCCAGCAGCGCATCCGGCAGGGGGTCACATACGCAGTATTTT	CASSASGRGSHTQYF
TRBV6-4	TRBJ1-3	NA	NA	TGTGCCAGCAGGAGGACTGCAGACTCTGGAAACACCATATATTTT	CASRRTADSGNTIYF
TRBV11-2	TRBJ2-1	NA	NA	TGTGCCAGCAGCTCTGAGATGAACAATGAGCAGTTCTTC	CASSSEMNNEQFF
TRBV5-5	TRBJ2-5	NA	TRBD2	TGTGCCAGCAGCTTGCCGTGGCTAGCGGGAGGGGGGGCCCAAGAGACCCAGTACTTC	CASSLPWLAGGGAQETQYF
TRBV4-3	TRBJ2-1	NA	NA	TGCGCCAGCAGCCAAGAACTGAGCCCTCGACTTGAGCAGTTCTTC	CASSQELSPRLEQFF
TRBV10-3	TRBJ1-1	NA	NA	TGTGCCATCAGTTCAGGTCAGAACACTGAAGCTTTCTTT	CAISSGQNTEAFF
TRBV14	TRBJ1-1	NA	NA	TGTGCCAGCAGCCTACAGGGCGCCGTCTCCACTGAAGCCTTCTTT	CASSLQGAVSTEAFF
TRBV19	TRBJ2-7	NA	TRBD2	TGTGCCAGTAGAACTAGCGGGAGCACGGACGAGCAGTACTTC	CASRTSGSTDEQYF
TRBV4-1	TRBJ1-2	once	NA	TGCGCCAGCAGCCTAATGTTCGGCAGGGCCGTTCTTTGG	CASSLMFGRAVLW
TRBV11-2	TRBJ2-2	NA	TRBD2	TGTGCCAGCAGCTTTCTCGCGGGACTAGCGGGAGCCGGGGAGCTGTTTTTT	CASSFLAGLAGAGELFF
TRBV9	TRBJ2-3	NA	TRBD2	TGTGCCAGCAGCCGAGCGGGAGGTGGAGATACGCAGTATTTT	CASSRAGGGDTQYF
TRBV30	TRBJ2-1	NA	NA	TGTGCCTGGGGTGACATCCCCGGAGACAATGAGCAGTTCTTC	CAWGDIPGDNEQFF
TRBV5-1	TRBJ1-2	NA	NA	TGCGCCAGCAGCTTGGGTCTTGGCTACACCTTC	CASSLGLGYTF
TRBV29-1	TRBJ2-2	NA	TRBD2	TGCAGCGCCCGACTAGCGGGGGGGCTGGCCGGGGAGCTGTTTTTT	CSARLAGGLAGELFF
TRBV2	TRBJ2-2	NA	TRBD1	TGTGCCAGCAGTGAAAACAGGGGAACGGCCGGGGAGCTGTTTTTT	CASSENRGTAGELFF